These T cell receptor beta chains were read from a single sample in a study of T cells after yellow fever vaccination. TCRdb independently ran MiXCR on the 5' RACE reads; one entry per CDR3 protein. The data show 150,000 or so distinct CDR3 sequences, roughly 8.8% seen once. This sample comprised CD8+ T cells sorted from PBMCs, obtained 45 days after the yellow fever booster vaccination. Receptor source: a man aged 18 to 30 who received the YFV17D yellow fever vaccine. Each CDR3 is given with its conserved first and last residue. A D gene is named only where the DNA matches it firmly. For some rows the clone size is stated as once, few or many, or as a class when expanded; others skip it.

clone size	D gene	V gene	J gene	CDR3 protein	CDR3 DNA
NA	TRBD1	TRBV6-2/TRBV6-3	TRBJ2-6	CASSYWGQVSGANVLTF	TGTGCCAGCAGTTATTGGGGACAGGTCTCTGGGGCCAACGTCCTGACTTTC
NA	TRBD1	TRBV27	TRBJ2-3	CASSHFTTGSDTQYF	TGTGCCAGCAGTCATTTCACGACAGGGTCGGATACGCAGTATTTT
many	NA	TRBV4-2	TRBJ1-1	CASSQGGNTEAFF	TGTGCCAGCAGCCAAGGGGGGAACACTGAAGCTTTCTTT
many	NA	TRBV7-2	TRBJ2-3	CASSLATTYELQYF	TGTGCCAGCAGCTTAGCTACAACTTACGAGTTGCAGTATTTT
NA	NA	TRBV4-3	TRBJ2-2	CASSQDRGSTGELFF	TGCGCCAGCAGCCAAGACAGGGGAAGCACCGGGGAGCTGTTTTTT
NA	NA	TRBV27	TRBJ2-7	CASSLGYLYEQYF	TGTGCCAGCAGTTTAGGCTACCTATACGAGCAGTACTTC
NA	NA	TRBV4-3	TRBJ2-4	CASSQDPVRAKNIQYF	TGCGCCAGCAGCCAAGATCCGGTACGGGCCAAAAACATTCAGTACTTC
NA	NA	TRBV6-2/TRBV6-3	TRBJ2-1	CASSYVRTYNEQFF	TGTGCCAGCAGTTACGTCCGGACCTACAATGAGCAGTTCTTC
NA	NA	TRBV9	TRBJ2-2	CASSVNHGELFF	TGTGCCAGCAGCGTAAACCACGGGGAGCTGTTTTTT
NA	NA	TRBV4-1	TRBJ1-5	CASSNIQGSNQPQHF	TGCGCCAGCAGCAACATACAGGGTTCGAATCAGCCCCAGCATTTT
NA	NA	TRBV13	TRBJ1-1	CASSRKNPEAFF	TGTGCCAGCAGCCGCAAAAACCCTGAAGCTTTCTTT
few	NA	TRBV9	TRBJ2-5	CASSVAWRGPQETQYF	TGTGCCAGCAGCGTAGCTTGGCGGGGACCACAAGAGACCCAGTACTTC
NA	TRBD2	TRBV29-1	TRBJ2-7	CSAETSGGFEQYF	TGCAGCGCGGAAACTAGCGGGGGTTTCGAGCAGTACTTC
NA	NA	TRBV27	TRBJ2-7	CASSTGTFSYEQYF	TGTGCCAGCAGCACCGGGACATTCTCCTACGAGCAGTACTTC
few	NA	TRBV7-9	TRBJ2-6	CASSPRRVGSGANVLTF	TGTGCCAGCAGCCCGCGGCGGGTCGGCTCTGGGGCCAACGTCCTGACTTTC
NA	NA	TRBV6-1	TRBJ1-5	CASSEWGLGRSNQPQHF	TGTGCCAGCAGTGAATGGGGGTTAGGACGTAGCAATCAGCCCCAGCATTTT
many	TRBD1	TRBV4-3	TRBJ2-7	CASSQGSDRGQDEQYF	TGCGCCAGCAGCCAAGGGTCGGACAGGGGGCAGGACGAGCAGTACTTC
few	TRBD2	TRBV6-2/TRBV6-3	TRBJ2-5	CASSYSKTSGDETQYF	TGTGCCAGCAGTTACTCGAAAACTAGCGGGGACGAGACCCAGTACTTC
NA	NA	TRBV20-1	TRBJ1-2	CSAQGEGYGYTF	TGCAGTGCTCAGGGTGAAGGCTATGGCTACACCTTC
NA	NA	TRBV13	TRBJ1-4	CASSFGTRNEKLFF	TGTGCCAGCAGCTTCGGGACACGGAATGAAAAACTGTTTTTT
NA	NA	TRBV6-6	TRBJ2-7	CASSPGAYEQYF	TGTGCCAGCAGTCCAGGGGCCTACGAGCAGTACTTC
few	NA	TRBV6-6	TRBJ2-5	CASSYSPVSEFRTQYF	TGTGCCAGCAGTTACTCGCCCGTCTCCGAGTTCAGGACCCAGTACTTC
many	NA	TRBV28	TRBJ1-2	CASSPLGSNYGYTF	TGTGCCAGCAGCCCGCTGGGGTCTAACTATGGCTACACCTTC
few	TRBD2	TRBV6-1	TRBJ2-1	CASSSLAGRSYNEQFF	TGTGCCAGCAGTTCTCTAGCGGGTCGTTCCTACAATGAGCAGTTCTTC
many	NA	TRBV4-1	TRBJ1-5	CASSQVWPTTRSRVNQPQHF	TGCGCCAGCAGCCAAGTTTGGCCCACGACGCGCTCCAGGGTCAATCAGCCCCAGCATTTT
NA	NA	TRBV6-5	TRBJ2-3	CASSLGLGRDTQYF	TGTGCCAGCAGTTTAGGACTGGGGCGGGATACGCAGTATTTT
many	TRBD2	TRBV15	TRBJ2-3	CATSVGGNPTDTQYF	TGTGCCACCAGCGTCGGGGGGAACCCCACAGATACGCAGTATTTT
NA	NA	TRBV10-3	TRBJ2-4	CAISESRGGRIAIQYF	TGTGCCATCAGTGAGTCGAGAGGGGGGAGAATTGCAATTCAGTACTTC
many	NA	TRBV4-1	TRBJ1-5	CASSQDLGTNQPQHF	TGCGCCAGCAGCCAAGATCTGGGGACTAATCAGCCCCAGCATTTT
few	NA	TRBV20-1	TRBJ1-4	CSARDKPLGDINEKLFF	TGCAGTGCTAGAGATAAACCCCTTGGAGATATTAATGAAAAACTGTTTTTT
many	TRBD1	TRBV5-1	TRBJ2-1	CASSPGGNPLGEQFF	TGCGCCAGCTCTCCAGGGGGCAATCCCCTAGGTGAGCAGTTCTTC
many	TRBD2	TRBV27	TRBJ2-1	CASSWETSGPYNEQFF	TGTGCCAGCAGCTGGGAGACTAGCGGCCCCTACAATGAGCAGTTCTTC
few	NA	TRBV6-5	TRBJ1-2	CASSYAGTLIGYTF	TGTGCCAGCAGTTACGCCGGGACCCTCATAGGCTACACCTTC
few	NA	TRBV5-6	TRBJ2-5	CASSEGWTQETQYF	TGTGCCAGCAGCGAGGGGTGGACTCAGGAGACCCAGTACTTC
few	TRBD1	TRBV6-6	TRBJ1-4	CASRSWRDSLRTNEKLFF	TGTGCCAGCAGGAGTTGGAGGGACAGTCTGAGAACTAATGAAAAACTGTTTTTT
NA	NA	TRBV4-3	TRBJ2-7	CASSQDGSEQYF	TGCGCCAGCAGCCAAGATGGTAGTGAGCAGTACTTC
few	TRBD2	TRBV6-6	TRBJ2-1	CASSSVPGGGGNEQFF	TGTGCCAGCAGTTCGGTCCCAGGCGGGGGGGGCAATGAGCAGTTCTTC
NA	NA	TRBV6-2/TRBV6-3	TRBJ1-5	CASSFRQHNQPQHF	TGTGCCAGCAGTTTCCGACAGCATAATCAGCCCCAGCATTTT
few	NA	TRBV4-1	TRBJ1-5	CASSQEMGIQPQHF	TGCGCCAGCAGCCAAGAGATGGGTATCCAGCCCCAGCATTTT
NA	TRBD2	TRBV7-2	TRBJ2-5	CASTSLPGGGLETQYF	TGTGCCAGCACCTCCCTCCCCGGCGGGGGGTTAGAGACCCAGTACTTC
few	NA	TRBV5-5	TRBJ2-1	CASSSRGSQDNEQFF	TGTGCCAGCAGCTCCCGGGGGAGTCAGGACAATGAGCAGTTCTTC
few	TRBD2	TRBV6-5	TRBJ2-5	CASRTSGGYQETQYF	TGTGCCAGCAGGACTAGCGGGGGGTACCAAGAGACCCAGTACTTC
NA	TRBD1	TRBV7-9	TRBJ1-2	CASSPPGQGTNYGYTF	TGTGCCAGCAGCCCACCGGGACAGGGGACTAACTATGGCTACACCTTC
NA	NA	TRBV7-9	TRBJ2-6	CASRGAEAGANVLTF	TGTGCCAGCAGAGGAGCGGAGGCTGGGGCCAACGTCCTGACTTTC
NA	NA	TRBV7-9	TRBJ1-2	CASSFPRLTFNYGYTF	TGTGCCAGCAGCTTCCCCCGGCTCACTTTTAACTATGGCTACACCTTC
few	TRBD1	TRBV27	TRBJ2-7	CASKSGTGDYEQYF	TGTGCCAGCAAGTCCGGGACAGGAGATTACGAGCAGTACTTC
NA	TRBD1	TRBV7-6	TRBJ1-5	CASSRDSGGNQPQHF	TGTGCCAGCAGCCGGGACAGTGGAGGCAATCAGCCCCAGCATTTT
NA	NA	TRBV6-2/TRBV6-3	TRBJ2-2	CASSYFGELFF	TGTGCCAGCAGTTACTTCGGGGAGCTGTTTTTT
few	TRBD2	TRBV6-2/TRBV6-3	TRBJ2-1	CASRKERGAYNEQFF	TGTGCCAGCCGGAAAGAGCGGGGGGCCTACAATGAGCAGTTCTTC
many	NA	TRBV4-3	TRBJ2-3	CASSQDLLTGASTDTQYF	TGCGCCAGCAGCCAAGATCTGCTTACGGGGGCTAGCACAGATACGCAGTATTTT
many	NA	TRBV6-5	TRBJ2-1	CASMLGARYNEQFF	TGTGCCAGCATGTTAGGGGCGAGGTACAATGAGCAGTTCTTC
few	NA	TRBV27	TRBJ2-3	CASSRGISTDTQYF	TGTGCCAGCAGTCGGGGCATTAGCACAGATACGCAGTATTTT
NA	TRBD1	TRBV25-1	TRBJ2-3	CASSDPPAGGWGTDTQYF	TGTGCCAGCAGTGACCCCCCCGCAGGGGGCTGGGGCACAGATACGCAGTATTTT
NA	NA	TRBV27	TRBJ1-6	CASRLGGLNSPLHF	TGTGCCAGCAGGCTGGGGGGGCTTAATTCACCCCTCCACTTT
few	TRBD1	TRBV7-9	TRBJ2-5	CASSQPQGPDQETQYF	TGTGCCAGCAGCCAGCCACAGGGGCCCGATCAAGAGACCCAGTACTTC